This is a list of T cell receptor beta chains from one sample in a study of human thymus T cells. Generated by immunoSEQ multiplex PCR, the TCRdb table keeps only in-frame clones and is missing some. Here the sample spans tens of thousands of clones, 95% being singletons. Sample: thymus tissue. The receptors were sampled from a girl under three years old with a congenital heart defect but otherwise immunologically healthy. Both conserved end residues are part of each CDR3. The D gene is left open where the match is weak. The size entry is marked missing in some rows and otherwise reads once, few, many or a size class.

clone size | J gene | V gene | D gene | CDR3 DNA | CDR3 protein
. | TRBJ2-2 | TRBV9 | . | TGTGCCAGCAGTCAGGAATCGACCGGGGAGCTGTTTTTT | CASSQESTGELFF
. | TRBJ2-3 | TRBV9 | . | TGTGCCAGCAGCCCTCGGGGCGGATACCCCCTGGGCCTACTTAGCACAGATACGCAGTATTTT | CASSPRGGYPLGLLSTDTQYF
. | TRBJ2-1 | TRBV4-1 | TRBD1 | TGCGCCAGCAGCCTGGGTAGGGGGCCGGGAAATGAGCAGTTCTTC | CASSLGRGPGNEQFF
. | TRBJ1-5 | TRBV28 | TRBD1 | TGTGCCAGCAGGACAGGGGGTGTTCAGCCCCAGCATTTT | CASRTGGVQPQHF
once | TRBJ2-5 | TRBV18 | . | TGTGCCAGCTCCCCTTCGAAGCTGCAAGAGACCCAGTACTTC | CASSPSKLQETQYF
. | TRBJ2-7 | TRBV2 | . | TGTGCCAGCAGTCTATCCTACGAGCAGTACTTC | CASSLSYEQYF
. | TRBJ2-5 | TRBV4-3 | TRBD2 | TGCGCCAGCAGCCCCGGACTAGCGGGAGAGGTTGTCAGTCGAGAGACCCAGTACTTC | CASSPGLAGEVVSRETQYF
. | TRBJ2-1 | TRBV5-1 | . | TGCGCCAGCAGCTTGGGACCGGGGGTCGGCAATGAGCAGTTCTTC | CASSLGPGVGNEQFF
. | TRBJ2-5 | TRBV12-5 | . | TGTGCTAGTGGTTTGGTGGGGTGGGCAGTGGGGGAAGAGACCCAGTACTTC | CASGLVGWAVGEETQYF
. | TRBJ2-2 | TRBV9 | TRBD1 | TGTGCCAGCAGCCTGAGGGGGCCGAACACCGGGGAGCTGTTTTTT | CASSLRGPNTGELFF
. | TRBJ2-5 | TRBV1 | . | TGCACCAGCAGCGAGCCGGGACTACCGCAAGAGACCCAGTACTTC | CTSSEPGLPQETQYF
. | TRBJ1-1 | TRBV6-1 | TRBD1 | TGTGCCAGCAGTGAAGTCCCCCGGGACAGGGGATGGATGAGCTGGGACACTGAAGCTTTCTTT | CASSEVPRDRGWMSWDTEAFF
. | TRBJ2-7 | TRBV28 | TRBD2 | TGTGCCAGCAGTTTAGGGGGAGGGCCCAGTAGCTCCTACGAGCAGTACTTC | CASSLGGGPSSSYEQYF
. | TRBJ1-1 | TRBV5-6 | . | TGTGCCAGCAGCGGGAGGAGAGGTTGGGACACTGAAGCTTTCTTT | CASSGRRGWDTEAFF
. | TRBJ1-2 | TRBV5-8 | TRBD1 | TGTGCCAGCAGCCCCCGGCCCCGGGACAGGGGGCGGCACTATGGCTACACCTTC | CASSPRPRDRGRHYGYTF
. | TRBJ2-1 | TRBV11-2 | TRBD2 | TGTGCCAGCAGCCCGAGGACTAGCGTACCCCCCTACAATGAGCAGTTCTTC | CASSPRTSVPPYNEQFF
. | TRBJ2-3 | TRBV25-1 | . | TGTGCCAGCAGTGAAGAGGGGTACCCGACCAGCACAGATACGCAGTATTTT | CASSEEGYPTSTDTQYF
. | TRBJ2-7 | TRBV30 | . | TGTGCCTGGAAGGCGGCAGGGTTGGTCTACGAGCAGTACTTC | CAWKAAGLVYEQYF
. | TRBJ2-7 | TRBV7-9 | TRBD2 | TGTGCCAGCAGCTCTCCCCTAGCGGGACACTACGAGCAGTACTTC | CASSSPLAGHYEQYF
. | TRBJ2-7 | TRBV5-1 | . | TGCGCCAGCAGGGACGCACCGGGACTCGACTCCTACGAGCAGTACTTC | CASRDAPGLDSYEQYF
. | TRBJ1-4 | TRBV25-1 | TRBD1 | TGTGCCAGCAGTGAATATGGGTACAGGGGGAGGGAAAAACTGTTTTTT | CASSEYGYRGREKLFF
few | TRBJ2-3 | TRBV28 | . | TGTGCCAGCAGCCCGGTTGGGCACCAGAGCACAGATACGCAGTATTTT | CASSPVGHQSTDTQYF
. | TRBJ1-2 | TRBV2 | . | TGTGCCAGCAGTGAGACAGCGTATGGCTACACCTTC | CASSETAYGYTF
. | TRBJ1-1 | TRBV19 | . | TGTGCCAGTAGTAATGGGCGACCTGGGGACACTGAAGCTTTCTTT | CASSNGRPGDTEAFF
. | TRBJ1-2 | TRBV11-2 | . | TGTGCCAGCAGCTTTACAGAGACTATCTATGGCTACACCTTC | CASSFTETIYGYTF
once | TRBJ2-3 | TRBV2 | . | TGTGCCAGCCCCCTTGCGGGGCTCCCTCCCCCCACAGATACGCAGTATTTT | CASPLAGLPPPTDTQYF
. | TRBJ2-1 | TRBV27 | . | TGTGCCAGCAGTTCCGGGCCCTTTGAGGGCAATGAGCAGTTCTTC | CASSSGPFEGNEQFF
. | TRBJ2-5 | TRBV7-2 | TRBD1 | TGTGCCAGCAGCTCGAATGGGACAGGAGCCGTTAAGGAGACCCAGTACTTC | CASSSNGTGAVKETQYF
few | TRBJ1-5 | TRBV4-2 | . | TGTGCCAGCAGCCAATCCGTCTATAGCAATCAGCCCCAGCATTTT | CASSQSVYSNQPQHF
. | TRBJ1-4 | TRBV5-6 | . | TGTGCCAGCAGCCCCACTTACGGGGAGGGGAAACTGTTTTTT | CASSPTYGEGKLFF
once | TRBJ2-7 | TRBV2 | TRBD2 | TGTGCCAGCAGTGTAAAGGGTCCTCTAGCGGTAGTTTCCTACGAGCAGTACTTC | CASSVKGPLAVVSYEQYF
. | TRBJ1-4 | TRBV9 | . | TGTGCCAGCAGCGTGTCAGGTCTTGATAGCGAAAAACTGTTTTTT | CASSVSGLDSEKLFF
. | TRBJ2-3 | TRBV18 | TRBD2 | TGTGCCAGCTCACGGACCGGGACTAGCGTGTACTTTAGCACAGATACGCAGTATTTT | CASSRTGTSVYFSTDTQYF
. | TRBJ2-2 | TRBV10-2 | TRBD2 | TGCGCCAGCAGTGAGTCGATAGCGGGAGTAGCCGGGGAGCTGTTTTTT | CASSESIAGVAGELFF
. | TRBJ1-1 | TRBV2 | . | TGTGCCAGCAGTGTTACAGGGCGTCACACTGAAGCTTTCTTT | CASSVTGRHTEAFF
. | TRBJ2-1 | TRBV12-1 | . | TGTGCCAGCCAACACCATACCAATGAGCAGTTCTTC | CASQHHTNEQFF
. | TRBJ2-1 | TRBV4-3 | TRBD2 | TGCGCCAGCAGCCAAGGCCAGCGGGAGGGGAGCAATGAGCAGTTCTTC | CASSQGQREGSNEQFF
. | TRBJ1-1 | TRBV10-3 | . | TGTGCCATCAGGATCCGGGACGGTGACACTGAAGCTTTCTTT | CAIRIRDGDTEAFF
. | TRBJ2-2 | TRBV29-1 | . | TGCAGCGTTCCTAGCGCGACCGGGGAGCTGTTTTTT | CSVPSATGELFF